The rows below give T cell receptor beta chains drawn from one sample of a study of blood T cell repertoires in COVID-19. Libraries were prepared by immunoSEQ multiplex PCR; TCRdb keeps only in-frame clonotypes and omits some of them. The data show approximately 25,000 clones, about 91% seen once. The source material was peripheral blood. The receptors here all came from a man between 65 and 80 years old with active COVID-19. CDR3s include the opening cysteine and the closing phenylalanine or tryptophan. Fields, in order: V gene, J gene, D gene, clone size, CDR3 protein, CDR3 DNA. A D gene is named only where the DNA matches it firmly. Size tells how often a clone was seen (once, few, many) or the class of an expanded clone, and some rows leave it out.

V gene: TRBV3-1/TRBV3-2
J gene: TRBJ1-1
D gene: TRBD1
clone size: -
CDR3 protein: CASSSRQGAGMVFF
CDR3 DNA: TGTGCCAGCAGCAGCCGACAGGGGGCAGGAATGGTTTTCTTT

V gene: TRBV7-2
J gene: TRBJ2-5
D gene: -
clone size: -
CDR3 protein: CASGSLPQETQYF
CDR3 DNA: TGTGCCAGCGGTTCACTACCCCAAGAGACCCAGTACTTC

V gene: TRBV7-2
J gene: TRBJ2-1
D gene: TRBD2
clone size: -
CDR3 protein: CASSLGLAGDSQYNEQFF
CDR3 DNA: TGTGCCAGCAGCTTAGGACTAGCGGGAGATTCGCAATACAATGAGCAGTTCTTC

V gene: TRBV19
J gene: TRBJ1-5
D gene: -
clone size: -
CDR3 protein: CASSTNTYQPQHF
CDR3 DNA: TGTGCCAGTAGTACCAACACGTATCAGCCCCAGCATTTT

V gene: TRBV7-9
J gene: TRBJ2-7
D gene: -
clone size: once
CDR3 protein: CASSYRSSYEQYF
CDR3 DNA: TGTGCCAGCAGCTACCGGAGCTCCTACGAGCAGTACTTC

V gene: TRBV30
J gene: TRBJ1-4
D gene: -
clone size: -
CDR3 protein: CAWARRDFANEKLFF
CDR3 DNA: TGTGCCTGGGCCCGTCGGGACTTCGCTAATGAAAAACTGTTTTTT

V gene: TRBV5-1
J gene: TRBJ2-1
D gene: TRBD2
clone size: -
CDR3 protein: CASSRAPAGEVDEQFF
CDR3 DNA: TGCGCCAGCAGCCGGGCCCCAGCGGGAGAGGTCGATGAGCAGTTCTTC

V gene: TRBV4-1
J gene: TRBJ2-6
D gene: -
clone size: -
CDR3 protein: CASSQDRQASGANVLTF
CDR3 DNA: TGCGCCAGCAGCCAAGACCGTCAAGCCTCTGGGGCCAACGTCCTGACTTTC

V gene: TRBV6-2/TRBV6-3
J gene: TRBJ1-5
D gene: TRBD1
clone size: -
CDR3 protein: CASSYGGTGVAPQHF
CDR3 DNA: TGTGCCAGCAGTTACGGCGGGACAGGGGTGGCGCCCCAGCATTTT

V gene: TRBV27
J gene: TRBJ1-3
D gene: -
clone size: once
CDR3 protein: CASSLYSHSGNTIYF
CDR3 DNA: TGTGCCAGCAGTTTATACAGTCACTCTGGAAACACCATATATTTT

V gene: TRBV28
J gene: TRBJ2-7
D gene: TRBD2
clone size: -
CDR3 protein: CASSPPGLAGGEQYF
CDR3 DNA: TGTGCCAGCAGCCCCCCGGGACTAGCGGGGGGCGAGCAGTACTTC

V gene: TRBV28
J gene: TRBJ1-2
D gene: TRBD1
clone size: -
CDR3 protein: CASSGGQGGYGYTF
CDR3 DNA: TGTGCCAGCAGTGGGGGACAGGGAGGCTATGGCTACACCTTC

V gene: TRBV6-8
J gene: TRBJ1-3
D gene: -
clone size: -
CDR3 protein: CASTAGITGNTIYF
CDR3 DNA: TGTGCCAGCACCGCCGGGATAACTGGAAACACCATATATTTT

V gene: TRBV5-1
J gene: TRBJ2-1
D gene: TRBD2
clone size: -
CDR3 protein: CASSRLAGGAFPNEQFF
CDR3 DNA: TGCGCCAGCAGCCGCCTAGCGGGAGGGGCCTTCCCCAATGAGCAGTTCTTC

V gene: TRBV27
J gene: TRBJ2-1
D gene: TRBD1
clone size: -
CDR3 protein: CASSFLDRVGLNEQFF
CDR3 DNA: TGTGCCAGCAGTTTCCTCGACAGGGTTGGTCTCAATGAGCAGTTCTTC

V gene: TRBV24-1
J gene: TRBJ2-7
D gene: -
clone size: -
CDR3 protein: CATSDPGAPYEQYF
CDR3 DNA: TGTGCCACCAGTGATCCTGGGGCGCCCTACGAGCAGTACTTC

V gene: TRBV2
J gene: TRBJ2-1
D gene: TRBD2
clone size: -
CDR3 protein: CASSGAGGPRNEQFF
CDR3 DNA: TGTGCCAGCAGTGGGGCGGGGGGGCCGAGAAATGAGCAGTTCTTC

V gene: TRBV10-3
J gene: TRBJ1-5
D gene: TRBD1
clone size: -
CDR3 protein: CAISPGTGRNQPQHF
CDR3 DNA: TGTGCCATCAGCCCCGGGACAGGGAGGAATCAGCCCCAGCATTTT

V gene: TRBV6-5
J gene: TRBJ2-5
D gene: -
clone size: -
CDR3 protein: CASRIMTGSQETQYF
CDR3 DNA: TGTGCCAGCAGGATAATGACAGGATCCCAAGAGACCCAGTACTTC

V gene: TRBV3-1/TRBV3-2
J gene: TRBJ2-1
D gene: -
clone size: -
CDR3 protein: CASSQNSGSYNEQFF
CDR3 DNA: TGTGCCAGCAGCCAAAACTCAGGATCCTACAATGAGCAGTTCTTC

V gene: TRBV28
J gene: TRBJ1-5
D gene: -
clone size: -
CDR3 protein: CASSFDRSSYQPQHF
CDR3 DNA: TGTGCCAGCAGTTTTGACAGGAGTTCCTATCAGCCCCAGCATTTT

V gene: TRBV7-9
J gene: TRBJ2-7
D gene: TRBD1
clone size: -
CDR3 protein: CASSDRGLGQYF
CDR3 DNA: TGTGCCAGCAGCGACAGGGGGCTCGGGCAGTACTTC

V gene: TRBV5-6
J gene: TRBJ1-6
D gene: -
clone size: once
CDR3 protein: CASSFREATFGLHF
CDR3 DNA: TGTGCCAGCAGCTTCCGGGAGGCTACATTCGGGCTCCACTTT

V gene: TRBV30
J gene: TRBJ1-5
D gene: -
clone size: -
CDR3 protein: CAWSRGSNQPQHF
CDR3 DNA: TGTGCCTGGAGTAGGGGGAGCAATCAGCCCCAGCATTTT

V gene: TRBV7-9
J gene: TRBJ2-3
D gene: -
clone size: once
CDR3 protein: CASSLYREDTQYF
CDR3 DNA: TGTGCCAGCAGCTTGTATCGGGAGGATACGCAGTATTTT

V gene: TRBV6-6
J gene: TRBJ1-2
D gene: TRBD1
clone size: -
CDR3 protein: CASRDPPGGSEGYTF
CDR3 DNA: TGTGCCAGCAGGGATCCTCCAGGGGGCTCGGAAGGCTACACCTTC

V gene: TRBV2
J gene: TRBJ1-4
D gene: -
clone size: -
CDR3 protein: CASSVAVPEKLFF
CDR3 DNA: TGTGCCAGCAGTGTGGCAGTCCCTGAAAAACTGTTTTTT

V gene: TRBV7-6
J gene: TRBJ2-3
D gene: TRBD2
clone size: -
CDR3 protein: CASLRRGGSFDTQYF
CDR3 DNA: TGTGCCAGCCTTCGGCGGGGAGGGAGTTTCGATACGCAGTATTTT